What follows are 19 T cell receptor beta chains derived from one specimen sequenced in a study of T cell responses to AZD1222 COVID-19 vaccine (TCRdb year 2021). According to the study, the label for this sample's time point signals: about 28 days (+/-7) after the second vaccine dose. Library creation used the immunoSEQ multiplex PCR assay. TCRdb mirrors the immuneACCESS table, restricted to in-frame sequences. Some clones are absent from its copies; in checked studies, under half trace to an unresolved V gene, and the reason for the others is unknown. Here the sample has around 120,000 clones; around nine tenths occur a single time. The ten largest clones represent 7.1% of the sample. Sequencing used peripheral blood, obtained 28 days after the second AZD1222 dose. The receptors stem from an adult who received the AZD1222 COVID-19 vaccine.

CDR3 loop: CARGQKNTEAFF. The CDR3 DNA is TGTGCCAGGGGACAGAAGAACACTGAAGCTTTCTTT. The chain employs TRBV2 and TRBJ1-1, with TRBD1 matching 7 bases. Germline lookup yields CDR1 SNHLY and CDR2 FYNNEI. Trimming removed 9 bases from V and 1 base from J; junction bases left unmatched: 2. This CDR3 has 12 amino acids.

This clone was observed once. The chain couples TRBV12-3 or TRBV12-4 to TRBJ2-2; no clear D. Trimming removed 9 bases at V and 5 bases at J, with 7 bases between. The CDR3 length is 11 residues. CDR3 protein: CASQLTGELFF. The CDR3 DNA sequence: TGTGCCAGTCAACTTACCGGGGAGCTGTTTTTT.

The rearrangement joins TRBV2 to TRBJ2-3, with D possibly called TRBD1 or TRBD2 (6 bases each). Per germline, CDR1 SNHLY and CDR2 FYNNEI. The V end lost 6 bases, the J end lost 6 bases, and 10 bases lay between the germline ends. The CDR3 extends over 12 amino acids. The CDR3 loop reads CASRLGGDTQYF. In DNA, the CDR3 is TGTGCCAGCAGATTAGGGGGGGATACGCAGTATTTT.

As for this clone: Mismatch with germline at one junction end may stem from a read error. The chain uses TRBV7-3 and TRBJ1-2, with 8 bases that match TRBD1. In germline, CDR1 is SGHTA, CDR2 FQGTGA. The CDR3 runs 13 residues. The CDR3 DNA reads as TGTGCCAGCAGCTTGGACAGGGATGGCTCTCAATACTTC. Translation gives CASSLDRDGSQYF.

The CDR3 sequence is CASSPDRGSYEQYF. DNA of the CDR3: TGTGCCAGCAGCCCCGACAGGGGTTCCTACGAGCAGTACTTC. V gene TRBV6-5 combines with J gene TRBJ2-7, with 8 nucleotides matching TRBD1. The CDR3 has 14 residues. V shed 6 bases and J 1 base; nucleotides not matched to a gene: 5. From germline, CDR1 is MNHEY and CDR2 SVGAGI.

The chain joins TRBV7-8 to TRBJ1-5, with TRBD1 as a possible D gene (5 bases). V lost 1 base and J 0 bases, leaving 10 bases between the germline ends. Germline V gene sequence: CDR1 SGHVS, CDR2 FQNEAQ. The CDR3 consists of 16 residues. Here the CDR3 DNA reads TGTGCCAGCAGCTTAGGGCCAGGGCATAGCAATCAGCCCCAGCATTTT. It specifies CASSLGPGHSNQPQHF.

The chain uses TRBV7-3 and TRBJ2-1; D unresolved. The length of the CDR3 is 14 residues. Trimming shortened V by 3 bases and J by 5 bases, and 11 bases separated the two germline ends. The germline CDR1 and CDR2 sequences are SGHTA and FQGTGA. The CDR3 coding sequence is TGTGCCAGCAGCTTGGGTCTAGAGAACAATGAGCAGTTCTTC. Its translation is CASSLGLENNEQFF.

A single count supports this clone. The V gene is TRBV11-1, the J gene TRBJ2-5, with D perhaps matching TRBD1 or TRBD2 (5 bases each). Germline-derived CDR1 and CDR2 are SGHAT and FQDESV (reference sequence). The CDR3 consists of 15 residues. The V end lost 4 bases, the J end lost 2 bases, and 14 bases lay between the germline ends. This CDR3 reads CASSSRDGPQETQYF. The CDR3 nucleotides are TGTGCCAGCAGCTCCCGGGACGGTCCACAAGAGACCCAGTACTTC.

This clone was observed once. The sample holds other DNA sequences that translate to the same CDR3. The chain uses TRBV5-4 and TRBJ2-3; possibly TRBD1 for D (6 bases). Between the trimmed V and J ends, which lost 0 bases and 0 bases, there was a span of 11 bases. Germline values: CDR1 SGHNT, CDR2 YYREEE (reference sequence). This CDR3 region has 16 residues. The CDR3 nucleotides read TGTGCCAGCAGCTTGGGCGCAGGGGTGAGCACAGATACGCAGTATTTT. Its protein product is CASSLGAGVSTDTQYF.

This chain uses TRBV19 with TRBJ2-7; 9 nucleotides agree with TRBD1. The ends lost 5 bases at V and 9 bases at J; junction bases unmatched: 8. This CDR3 has 13 residues. Per germline, CDR1 LNHDA and CDR2 SQIVND (reference sequence). The CDR3 nucleotides read TGTGCCAGTAGTGGTAAGGGACAGGGTGGGCAGTACTTC. Amino acids: CASSGKGQGGQYF.

J is TRBJ1-1 and V is TRBV11-3; 9 nucleotides line up with TRBD1. The trim removed 5 bases at V and 5 bases at J, leaving 24 bases unmatched. The CDR3 contains 20 residues. Germline V gene lookup returns CDR1 SGHNT and CDR2 YENEEA. As DNA, the CDR3 is TGTGCCAGCAGCCCCCCGTTAGGGTCGGGACAGGGAAGTGATTGGACTGAAGCTTTCTTT. This encodes CASSPPLGSGQGSDWTEAFF.

The CDR3 sequence is CASSRGTGLAGPLAKNIQYF. Written as DNA, the CDR3 is TGTGCCAGCAGCCGCGGAACGGGACTAGCGGGGCCCCTAGCCAAAAACATTCAGTACTTC. This rearrangement joins TRBV14 to TRBJ2-4, with 13 positions matching TRBD2. V lost 4 bases, J lost 0 bases, and 12 bases stayed unmatched. CDR3 length equals 20 residues. Germline CDR1 reads SGHDN; CDR2 reads FVKESK.

V gene TRBV7-3 combines with J gene TRBJ1-1; tentatively, D is TRBD1 (6 bases). Germline V CDR1 and CDR2: SGHTA, FQGTGA. The CDR3 is made up of 16 amino acids. With 4 bases removed from V and 2 bases from J, the gap between germline ends came to 17 bases. The CDR3 protein is CASSSYGGLLNTEAFF. The CDR3 DNA reads TGTGCCAGCAGCTCGTACGGGGGGCTGCTCAACACTGAAGCTTTCTTT.

The chain is built from TRBV25-1 and TRBJ1-1, with TRBD1 as a possible D gene (5 bases). Germline values: CDR1 MGHDK, CDR2 SYGVNS. Trimming removed 1 base at V and 11 bases at J, with 11 bases between. This CDR3 has 12 amino acids. The DNA of the CDR3 is TGTGCCAGCAGTGAATCCTCGAGGGGCGCTTTCTTT. Its translation: CASSESSRGAFF.

The gene calls are TRBV5-1 and TRBJ1-2; D gene unclear. CDR1 and CDR2 from the germline V gene are SGHRS and YFSETQ. The CDR3 runs to 13 residues. Trimming cost V 0 bases and J 2 bases, with 5 bases left between them. DNA of the CDR3: TGCGCCAGCAGCTTGGGCCTGAACTATGGCTACACCTTC. Translation: CASSLGLNYGYTF.

This sequence joins TRBV4-1 and TRBJ2-1, with 13 positions matching TRBD2. The junction had 10 bases not matched to a gene; V was cut back by 3 bases and J by 8 bases. This CDR3 is built from 17 residues. CDR1 is MGHRA and CDR2 is YSYEKL in the germline V gene. The DNA of the CDR3 is TGCGCCAGCAGCCACTTTCCGGGACTAGCGGGATCGGATGAGCAGTTCTTC. This codes for CASSHFPGLAGSDEQFF.

The table lists this clone with a few counts. The chain recombines TRBV28 with TRBJ2-7; tentatively, D is TRBD2 (6 bases). The CDR3 sequence is 14 residues long. Trimming shortened V by 6 bases and J by 0 bases, and 12 bases separated the two germline ends. Germline V gene sequence: CDR1 MDHEN, CDR2 SYDVKM. The CDR3 nucleotides are TGTGCCAGCAGGGATGGAGGGAGCTCCTACGAGCAGTACTTC. Translation: CASRDGGSSYEQYF.

This clone has a single count. The V call is TRBV11-3, the J call TRBJ2-3, with 9 bases that match TRBD2. Trimming took 5 bases from V and 5 from J; bases not matched to a gene: 8. Germline CDR1 SGHNT, CDR2 YENEEA. This CDR3 comprises 15 residues. CDR3 in DNA: TGTGCCAGCAGCACAGGACTAGCGAAACGAGATACGCAGTATTTT. It is translated as CASSTGLAKRDTQYF.

The CDR3 protein is CASSFRLSNQPQHF. The DNA for the CDR3 is TGTGCCAGCAGCTTCCGACTTAGCAATCAGCCCCAGCATTTT. The chain joins TRBV5-6 to TRBJ1-5; no clear D gene. The V gene's germline CDR1 is SGHDT and CDR2 YYEEEE. The V end was cut by 2 bases, the J end by 0 bases, with 6 bases between. CDR3 length: 14 amino acids.